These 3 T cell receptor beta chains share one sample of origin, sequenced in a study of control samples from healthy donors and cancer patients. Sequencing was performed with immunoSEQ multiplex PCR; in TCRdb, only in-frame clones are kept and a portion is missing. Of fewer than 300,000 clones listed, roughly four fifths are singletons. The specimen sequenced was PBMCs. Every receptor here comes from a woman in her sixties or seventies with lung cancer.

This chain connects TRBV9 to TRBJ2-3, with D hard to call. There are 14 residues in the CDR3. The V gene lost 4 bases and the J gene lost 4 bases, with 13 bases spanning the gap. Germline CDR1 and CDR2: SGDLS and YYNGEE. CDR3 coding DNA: TGTGCCAGCAGCCCCCTGGTTGGAGCAGATACGCAGTATTTT. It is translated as CASSPLVGADTQYF.

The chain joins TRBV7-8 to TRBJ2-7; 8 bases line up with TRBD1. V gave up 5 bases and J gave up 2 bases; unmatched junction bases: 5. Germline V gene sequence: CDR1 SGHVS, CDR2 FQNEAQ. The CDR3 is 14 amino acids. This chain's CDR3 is CASSIRQGTYEQYF. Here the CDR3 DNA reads TGTGCCAGCAGCATTAGACAGGGGACCTACGAGCAGTACTTC. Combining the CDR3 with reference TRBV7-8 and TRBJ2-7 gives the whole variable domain GAGVSQSPRYKVAKRGQDVALRCDPISGHVSLFWYQQALGQGPEFLTYFQNEAQLDKSGLPSDRFFAERPEGSVSTLKIQRTQQEDSAVYLCASSIRQGTYEQYFGPGTRLTVT.

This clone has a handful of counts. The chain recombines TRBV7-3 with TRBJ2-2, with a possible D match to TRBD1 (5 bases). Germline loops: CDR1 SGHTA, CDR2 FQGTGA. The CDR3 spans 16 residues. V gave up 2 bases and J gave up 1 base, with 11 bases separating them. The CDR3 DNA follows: TGTGCCAGCAGCTTACAGGGAATACAGAACACCGGGGAGCTGTTTTTT. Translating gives CASSLQGIQNTGELFF. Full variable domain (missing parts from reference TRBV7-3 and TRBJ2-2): GAGVSQTPSNKVTEKGKYVELRCDPISGHTALYWYRQSLGQGPEFLIYFQGTGAADDSGLPNDRFFAVRPEGSVSTLKIQRTERGDSAVYLCASSLQGIQNTGELFFGEGSRLTVL.